Included here is one T cell receptor (beta chain) sequence, with context. PCR amplification relied on 60 Vbeta primers (plus 13 Jbeta primers). The repertoire was sequenced with immunoSEQ multiplex PCR; TCRdb's copy has only in-frame clones and lacks some. This table holds 100,000 or so clones, 70% to 85% found once. This sample is drawn from a study of cytomegalovirus exposure and HLA in healthy donors. The CDR3 consists of 14 residues. CDR1 and CDR2 from the germline V gene are MDHEN and SYDVKM. V shed 6 bases and J shed 3 bases, with 11 bases lying between them. The sequence was obtained from a woman aged 40 to 50 in good health and CMV-seronegative. Sample: PBMCs. The chain is built from TRBV28 and TRBJ1-4; TRBD1 is a possible D gene (6 bases). CDR3 residues: CASRTGGPNEKLFF. CDR3 nucleotide sequence: TGTGCCAGCAGGACCGGGGGGCCTAATGAAAAACTGTTTTTT.